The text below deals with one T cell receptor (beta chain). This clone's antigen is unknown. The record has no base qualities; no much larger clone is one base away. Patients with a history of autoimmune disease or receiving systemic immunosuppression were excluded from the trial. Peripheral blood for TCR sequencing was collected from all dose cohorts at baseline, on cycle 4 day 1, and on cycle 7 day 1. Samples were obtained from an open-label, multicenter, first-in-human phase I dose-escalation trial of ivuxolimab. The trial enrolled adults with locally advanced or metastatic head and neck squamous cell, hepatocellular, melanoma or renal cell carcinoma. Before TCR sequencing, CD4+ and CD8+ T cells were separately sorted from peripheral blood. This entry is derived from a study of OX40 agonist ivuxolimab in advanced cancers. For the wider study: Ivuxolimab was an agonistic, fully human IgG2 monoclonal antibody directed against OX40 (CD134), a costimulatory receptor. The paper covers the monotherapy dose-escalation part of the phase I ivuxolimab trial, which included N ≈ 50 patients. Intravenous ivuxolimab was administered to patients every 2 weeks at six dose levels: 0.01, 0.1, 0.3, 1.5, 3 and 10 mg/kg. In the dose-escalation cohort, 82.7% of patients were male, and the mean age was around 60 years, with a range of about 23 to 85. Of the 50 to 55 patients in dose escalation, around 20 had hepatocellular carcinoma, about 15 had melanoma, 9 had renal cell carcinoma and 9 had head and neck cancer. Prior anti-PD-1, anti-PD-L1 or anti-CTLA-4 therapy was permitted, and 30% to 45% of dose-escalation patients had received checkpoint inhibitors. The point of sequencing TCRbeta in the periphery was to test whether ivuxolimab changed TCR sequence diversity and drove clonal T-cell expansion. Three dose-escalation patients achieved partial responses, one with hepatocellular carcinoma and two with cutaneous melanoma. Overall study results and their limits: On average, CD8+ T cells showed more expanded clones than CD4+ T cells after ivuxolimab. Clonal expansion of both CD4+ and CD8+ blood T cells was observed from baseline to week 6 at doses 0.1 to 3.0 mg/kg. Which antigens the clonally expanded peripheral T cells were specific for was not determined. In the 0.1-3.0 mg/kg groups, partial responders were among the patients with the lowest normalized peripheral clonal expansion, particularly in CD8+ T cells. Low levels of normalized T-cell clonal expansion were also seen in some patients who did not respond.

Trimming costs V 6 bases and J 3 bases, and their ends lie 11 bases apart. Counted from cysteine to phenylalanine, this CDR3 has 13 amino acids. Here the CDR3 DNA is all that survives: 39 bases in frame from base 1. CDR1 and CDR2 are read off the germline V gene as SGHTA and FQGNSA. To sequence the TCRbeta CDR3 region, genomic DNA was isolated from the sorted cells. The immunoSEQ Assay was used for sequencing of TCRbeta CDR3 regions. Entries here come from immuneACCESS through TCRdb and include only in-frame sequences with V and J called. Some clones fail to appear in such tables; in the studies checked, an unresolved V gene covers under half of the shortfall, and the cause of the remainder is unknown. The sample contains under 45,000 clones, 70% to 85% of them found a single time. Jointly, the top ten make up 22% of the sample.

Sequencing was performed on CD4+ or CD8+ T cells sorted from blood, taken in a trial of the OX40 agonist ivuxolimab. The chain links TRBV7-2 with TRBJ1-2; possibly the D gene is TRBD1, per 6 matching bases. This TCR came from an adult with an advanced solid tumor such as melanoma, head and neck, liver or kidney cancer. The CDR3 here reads CASSRDNHYGYTF. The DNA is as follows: TGTGCCAGCAGTCGGGACAACCACTATGGCTACACCTTC.